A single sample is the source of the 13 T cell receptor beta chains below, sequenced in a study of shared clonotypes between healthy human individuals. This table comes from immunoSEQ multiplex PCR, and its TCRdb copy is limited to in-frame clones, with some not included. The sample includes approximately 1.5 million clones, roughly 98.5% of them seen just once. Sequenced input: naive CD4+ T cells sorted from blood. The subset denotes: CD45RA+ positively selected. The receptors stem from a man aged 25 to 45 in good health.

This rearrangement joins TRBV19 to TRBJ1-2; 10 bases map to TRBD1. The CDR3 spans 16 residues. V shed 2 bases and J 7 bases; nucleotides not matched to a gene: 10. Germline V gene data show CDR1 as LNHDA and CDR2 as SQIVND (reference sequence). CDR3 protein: CASSIQGTGVFGGYTF. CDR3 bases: TGTGCCAGTAGTATACAGGGGACAGGGGTTTTCGGTGGCTACACCTTC. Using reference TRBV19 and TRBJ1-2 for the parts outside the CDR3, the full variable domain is DGGITQSPKYLFRKEGQNVTLSCEQNLNHDAMYWYRQDPGQGLRLIYYSQIVNDFQKGDIAEGYSVSREKKESFPLTVTSAQKNPTAFYLCASSIQGTGVFGGYTFGSGTRLTVV.

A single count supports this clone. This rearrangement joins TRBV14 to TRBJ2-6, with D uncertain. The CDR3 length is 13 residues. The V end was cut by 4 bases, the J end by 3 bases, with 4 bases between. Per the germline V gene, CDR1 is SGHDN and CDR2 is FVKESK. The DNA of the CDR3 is TGTGCCAGCAGCCCCGGTGGGGCCAACGTCCTGACTTTC. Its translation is CASSPGGANVLTF.

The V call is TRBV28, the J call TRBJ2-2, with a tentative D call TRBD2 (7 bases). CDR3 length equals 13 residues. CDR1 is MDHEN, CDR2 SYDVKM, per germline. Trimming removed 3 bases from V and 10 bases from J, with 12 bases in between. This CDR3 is CASSFGGRQELFF. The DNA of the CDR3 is TGTGCCAGCAGTTTCGGGGGGCGGCAGGAGCTGTTTTTT.

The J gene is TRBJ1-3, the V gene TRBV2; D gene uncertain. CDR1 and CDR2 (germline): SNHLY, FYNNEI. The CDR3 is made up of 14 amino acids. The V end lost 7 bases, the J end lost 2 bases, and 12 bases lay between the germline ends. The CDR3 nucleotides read TGTGCCAGCACTGCTCGGCCAACTGGAAACACCATATATTTT. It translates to CASTARPTGNTIYF.

CDR3: CSVANRVSYNEQFF. As DNA, the CDR3 is TGCAGCGTTGCCAACAGGGTGTCCTACAATGAGCAGTTCTTC. This chain links TRBV29-1 with TRBJ2-1; tentatively, D is TRBD1 (6 bases). Germline values: CDR1 SQVTM, CDR2 ANQGSEA. Trimming took off 4 bases at V and 1 base at J, with 11 bases between the two ends. The length of the CDR3 is 14 residues.

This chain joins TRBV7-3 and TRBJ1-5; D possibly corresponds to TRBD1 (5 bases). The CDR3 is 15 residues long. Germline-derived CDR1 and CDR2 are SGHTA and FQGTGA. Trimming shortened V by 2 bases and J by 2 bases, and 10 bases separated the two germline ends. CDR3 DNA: TGTGCCAGCAGCTTATATGGGGGAGGCAATCAGCCCCAGCATTTT. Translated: CASSLYGGGNQPQHF.

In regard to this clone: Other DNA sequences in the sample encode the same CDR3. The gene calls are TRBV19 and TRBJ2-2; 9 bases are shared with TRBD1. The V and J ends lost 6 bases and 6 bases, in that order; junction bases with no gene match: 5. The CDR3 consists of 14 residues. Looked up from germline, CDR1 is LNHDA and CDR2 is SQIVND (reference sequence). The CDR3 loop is CASSRDRAAGELFF. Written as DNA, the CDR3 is TGTGCCAGTAGCCGGGACAGGGCGGCCGGGGAGCTGTTTTTT.

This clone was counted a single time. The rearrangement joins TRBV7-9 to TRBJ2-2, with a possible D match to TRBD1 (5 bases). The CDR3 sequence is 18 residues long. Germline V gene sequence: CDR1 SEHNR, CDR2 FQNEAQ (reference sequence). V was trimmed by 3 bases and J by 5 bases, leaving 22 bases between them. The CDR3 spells CASSFIFQGPVGTGELFF. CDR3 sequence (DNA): TGTGCCAGCAGCTTTATCTTCCAGGGCCCTGTAGGGACCGGGGAGCTGTTTTTT.

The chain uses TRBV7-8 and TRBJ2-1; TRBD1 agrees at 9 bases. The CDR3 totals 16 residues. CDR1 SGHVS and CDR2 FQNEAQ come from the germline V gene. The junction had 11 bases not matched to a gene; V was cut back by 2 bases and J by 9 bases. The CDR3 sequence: CASSLIRTGAASEQFF. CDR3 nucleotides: TGTGCCAGCAGCTTAATTCGGACAGGGGCGGCCAGTGAGCAGTTCTTC.

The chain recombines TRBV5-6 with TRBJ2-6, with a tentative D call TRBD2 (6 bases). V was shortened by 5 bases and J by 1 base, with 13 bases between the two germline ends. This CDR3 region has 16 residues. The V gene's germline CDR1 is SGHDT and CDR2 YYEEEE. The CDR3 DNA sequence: TGTGCCAGCAGTATCGCCGGGGGATCTGGGGCCAACGTCCTGACTTTC. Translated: CASSIAGGSGANVLTF.

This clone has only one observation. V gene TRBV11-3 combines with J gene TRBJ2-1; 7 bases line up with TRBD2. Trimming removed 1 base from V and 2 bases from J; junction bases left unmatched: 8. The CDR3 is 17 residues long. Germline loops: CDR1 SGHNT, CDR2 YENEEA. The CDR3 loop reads CASSLARSGIAYNEQFF. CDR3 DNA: TGTGCCAGCAGCTTAGCGCGGAGCGGGATCGCCTACAATGAGCAGTTCTTC.

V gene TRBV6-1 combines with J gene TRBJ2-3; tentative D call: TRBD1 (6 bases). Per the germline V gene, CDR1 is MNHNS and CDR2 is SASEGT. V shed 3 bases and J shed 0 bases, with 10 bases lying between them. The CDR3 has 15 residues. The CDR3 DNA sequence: TGTGCCAGCAGTGATAATACAGGGAGCACAGATACGCAGTATTTT. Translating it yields CASSDNTGSTDTQYF.

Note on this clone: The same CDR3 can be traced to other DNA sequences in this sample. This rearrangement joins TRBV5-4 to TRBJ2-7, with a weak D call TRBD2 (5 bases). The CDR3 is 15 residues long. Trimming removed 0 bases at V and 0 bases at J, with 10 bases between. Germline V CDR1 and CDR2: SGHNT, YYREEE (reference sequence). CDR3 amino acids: CASSLGLASSYEQYF. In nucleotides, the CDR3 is TGTGCCAGCAGCTTGGGTTTAGCGAGCTCCTACGAGCAGTACTTC.